These 29 T cell receptor beta chains were sequenced from one sample in a study of blood T cell repertoires in COVID-19 (TCRdb year 2020). Library prep was done by the immunoSEQ multiplex PCR assay. The source is immuneACCESS, and TCRdb retained only in-frame sequences with V and J called. Part of the clones is not carried over; for the studies checked, unresolved V genes explain less than half of this, and the remainder is unexplained. The sample data list almost 40,000 clones, and 85% to 90% of these were observed just once. Together, the top ten hold roughly 4.5% of the sample. The specimen sequenced was peripheral blood. These receptors all stem from a man between 60 and 75 years old with acute or convalescent COVID-19.

The chain uses TRBV2 and TRBJ2-5; no reliable D call. The V end was cut by 4 bases, the J end by 1 base, with 7 bases between. The CDR3 loop spans 13 amino acids. Germline V CDR1 and CDR2: SNHLY, FYNNEI. The CDR3 here is CASSGGSQETQYF. The CDR3 region has the DNA TGTGCCAGCAGTGGTGGCAGCCAAGAGACCCAGTACTTC.

This chain joins TRBV10-2 and TRBJ2-3; TRBD2 is a possible D gene (5 bases). Germline V gene lookup returns CDR1 WSHSY and CDR2 SAAADI. With 5 bases removed from V and 1 base from J, the gap between germline ends came to 13 bases. This CDR3 is built from 15 residues. CDR3 bases: TGCGCCAGCAGTATATCTAGCAGCGGCACAGATACGCAGTATTTT. Translation: CASSISSSGTDTQYF.

The V gene is TRBV6-5, the J gene TRBJ2-6, with no clear D. Per germline, CDR1 MNHEY and CDR2 SVGAGI. Trimming took 2 bases from V and 2 from J, leaving 7 bases between them. The CDR3 runs to 15 residues. CDR3 amino acids: CASSYVRAGANVLTF. CDR3 nucleotide sequence: TGTGCCAGCAGTTACGTCCGGGCTGGGGCCAACGTCCTGACTTTC.

This clone has more than one count but fewer than ten. The V and J genes are TRBV7-2 and TRBJ2-2; 10 bases are a match to TRBD1. Germline lookup yields CDR1 SGHTA and CDR2 FQGNSA. The CDR3 is 14 amino acids. With V trimmed by 6 bases and J by 5 bases, 3 bases remained unmatched. The CDR3, as DNA: TGTGCCAGCAGGGACAGGGGGGTTACCGGGGAGCTGTTTTTT. Protein product: CASRDRGVTGELFF. The full variable domain, completed using reference TRBV7-2 and TRBJ2-2, is GAGVSQSPSNKVTEKGKDVELRCDPISGHTALYWYRQSLGQGLEFLIYFQGNSAPDKSGLPSDRFSAERTGGSVSTLTIQRTQQEDSAVYLCASRDRGVTGELFFGEGSRLTVL.

This rearrangement joins TRBV7-2 to TRBJ1-1; 7 bases map to TRBD1. The junction had 14 bases not matched to a gene; V was cut back by 6 bases and J by 7 bases. The CDR3 has 15 amino acids. Looked up from germline, CDR1 is SGHTA and CDR2 is FQGNSA. The CDR3 spells CASSSAGTERGEAFF. Written as DNA, the CDR3 is TGTGCCAGCAGTTCGGCCGGGACAGAGAGGGGTGAAGCTTTCTTT.

The chain employs TRBV19 and TRBJ1-3, with a tentative D call TRBD1 (5 bases). The CDR3 is made up of 12 amino acids. V was cut by 6 bases and J by 4 bases, with 7 bases left in between. From germline, CDR1 is LNHDA and CDR2 SQIVND (reference sequence). This CDR3 is CASSGGGNTIYF. The DNA of the CDR3 is TGTGCCAGTAGCGGGGGAGGAAACACCATATATTTT.

The CDR3 protein is CASSLKTQDYGYTF. The DNA of the CDR3 is TGCGCCAGCAGCCTAAAAACACAGGACTATGGCTACACCTTC. V is TRBV5-1 and J is TRBJ1-2; D possibly corresponds to TRBD1 (5 bases). Germline lookup yields CDR1 SGHRS and CDR2 YFSETQ. The V gene lost 4 bases and the J gene lost 3 bases, with 13 bases spanning the gap. This CDR3 contains 14 residues.

This clone was counted once. The rearrangement uses TRBV19 and TRBJ2-7; 10 nucleotides agree with TRBD1. CDR1 LNHDA and CDR2 SQIVND come from the germline V gene (reference sequence). The CDR3 consists of 16 residues. V shed 5 bases, J shed 2 bases, and the junction held 9 bases outside the gene matches. DNA for the CDR3: TGTGCCAGTAGTGTCGACAGGGGGCGCCCTCCCTACGAGCAGTACTTC. Amino acid sequence: CASSVDRGRPPYEQYF.

The genes are TRBV5-1 and TRBJ2-3, with a possible D match to TRBD1 (6 bases). CDR1 SGHRS and CDR2 YFSETQ come from the germline V gene. Trimming stripped 4 bases from V and 6 bases from J, with 15 bases between. The length of the CDR3 is 14 residues. For the CDR3, the DNA is TGCGCCAGCAGCCCGGGGCTGGGGGCGGATACGCAGTATTTT. Its translation: CASSPGLGADTQYF.

The gene calls are TRBV30 and TRBJ2-7; D is unclear. The V gene lost 5 bases and the J gene lost 1 base, with 6 bases spanning the gap. In germline, CDR1 is GTSNPN, CDR2 SVGIG (reference sequence). The CDR3 length is 11 residues. Here the CDR3 reads CAWGSSYEQYF. CDR3 nucleotide sequence: TGTGCCTGGGGATCATCCTACGAGCAGTACTTC. The entire variable domain, with the rest obtained from reference TRBV30 and TRBJ2-7, is as follows: SQTIHQWPATLVQPVGSPLSLECTVEGTSNPNLYWYRQAAGRGLQLLFYSVGIGQISSEVPQNLSASRPQDRQFILSSKKLLLSDSGFYLCAWGSSYEQYFGPGTRLTVT.

V and J are TRBV6-5 and TRBJ1-6; D remains unclear. V lost 8 bases, J lost 4 bases, and 12 bases lay in between. Germline V lookup: CDR1 MNHEY, CDR2 SVGAGI. The CDR3 covers 14 residues. The CDR3 loop reads CASLAEDYNSPLHF. CDR3 DNA sequence: TGTGCCAGCTTGGCGGAGGATTATAATTCACCCCTCCACTTT.

This chain uses TRBV7-2 with TRBJ2-7; D uncertain. Per the germline V gene, CDR1 is SGHTA and CDR2 is FQGNSA. Trimming took off 4 bases at V and 2 bases at J, with 12 bases between the two ends. This CDR3 has 14 residues. The CDR3 nucleotides read TGTGCCAGCAGCTCCCACTCGGTGGCCTACGAGCAGTACTTC. Its protein product is CASSSHSVAYEQYF. The full variable domain, in which reference TRBV7-2 and TRBJ2-7 provide the parts outside the CDR3, is GAGVSQSPSNKVTEKGKDVELRCDPISGHTALYWYRQSLGQGLEFLIYFQGNSAPDKSGLPSDRFSAERTGGSVSTLTIQRTQQEDSAVYLCASSSHSVAYEQYFGPGTRLTVT.

The V and J genes are TRBV2 and TRBJ2-3; the D is unclear. V lost 4 bases and J lost 13, with 12 bases in between. This CDR3 is 11 amino acids long. CDR1 and CDR2 from the germline V gene are SNHLY and FYNNEI. In nucleotides, the CDR3 is TGTGCCAGCAGTGTCCGAGATGTTGAGTATTTT. Encoded protein: CASSVRDVEYF.

This sequence joins TRBV28 and TRBJ1-1; D is unresolved. This CDR3 region has 15 residues. Looked up from germline, CDR1 is MDHEN and CDR2 is SYDVKM. V dropped 2 bases and J dropped 0 bases, with 10 bases sitting between them. CDR3 loop: CASSLPLTVNTEAFF. CDR3 bases: TGTGCCAGCAGTTTACCACTTACAGTGAACACTGAAGCTTTCTTT.

The V and J genes are TRBV5-6 and TRBJ2-7; 10 bases fit TRBD1. Germline CDR1 SGHDT, CDR2 YYEEEE. The CDR3 loop spans 14 amino acids. Trimming took 3 bases from V and 2 from J; bases not matched to a gene: 2. DNA of the CDR3: TGTGCCAGCAGCTGGGGACAGGGGCCCTACGAGCAGTACTTC. Residues: CASSWGQGPYEQYF.

This sequence joins TRBV6-5 and TRBJ2-2; D uncertain. In germline, CDR1 is MNHEY, CDR2 SVGAGI. Trimming cost V 3 bases and J 5 bases, with 4 bases left between them. The CDR3 is 12 amino acids. The CDR3 sequence is CASSYPTGELFF. The DNA of the CDR3 is TGTGCCAGCAGTTATCCTACCGGGGAGCTGTTTTTT.

In this sample, this clone turned up a few times. The chain combines TRBV21-1 with TRBJ2-3; TRBD2, the D gene given by the table, was not confirmed from the DNA. TRBV21-1 is labeled a pseudogene. CDR3 length: 16 amino acids. DNA of the CDR3: TGTGCCAGCAGCAAATTCCGGACTAGCGGGGCCGATACGCAGTATTTT. This codes for CASSKFRTSGADTQYF.

The chain couples TRBV11-2 to TRBJ2-5; D is perhaps TRBD1 (6 bases). CDR3 length: 13 residues. Trimming stripped 1 base from V and 5 bases from J, with 8 bases between. Germline CDR1 SGHAT, CDR2 FQNNGV. In nucleotides, the CDR3 is TGTGCCAGCAGCTTAGGGGGGCTTGAGACCCAGTACTTC. It translates to CASSLGGLETQYF.

This rearrangement joins TRBV5-5 to TRBJ1-1; possibly TRBD1 for D (6 bases). V was trimmed by 8 bases and J by 2 bases, leaving 22 bases between them. The germline gives CDR1 SGHKS, CDR2 YYEKEE (reference sequence). The CDR3 is made up of 16 amino acids. CDR3 sequence (DNA): TGTGCCAGAACCACAACTTTTCACAGGGATAACACTGAAGCTTTCTTT. It yields the protein CARTTTFHRDNTEAFF. The whole variable domain, remainder taken from reference TRBV5-5 and TRBJ1-1, is DAGVTQSPTHLIKTRGQQVTLRCSPISGHKSVSWYQQVLGQGPQFIFQYYEKEERGRGNFPDRFSARQFPNYSSELNVNALLLGDSALYLCARTTTFHRDNTEAFFGQGTRLTVV.

The V call is TRBV19, the J call TRBJ1-6; D is possibly TRBD1 (5 bases). CDR1 LNHDA and CDR2 SQIVND come from the germline V gene (reference sequence). The CDR3 extends over 16 amino acids. Trimming removed 7 bases at V and 8 bases at J, with 21 bases between. The CDR3 sequence is CASNLRPGLGDSPLHF. The DNA for the CDR3 is TGTGCCAGTAATCTGAGGCCCGGCCTAGGGGATTCACCCCTCCACTTT.

The chain joins TRBV28 to TRBJ1-2, with D hard to call. The length of the CDR3 is 15 residues. Germline CDR1 and CDR2: MDHEN and SYDVKM. The V gene lost 8 bases and the J gene lost 8 bases, with 24 bases spanning the gap. The CDR3 nucleotides are TGTGCCAGCCTCTCTGCCAAGGCGGGGAATGGAGGCTACACCTTC. Translated, it gives CASLSAKAGNGGYTF.

The V and J genes are TRBV16 and TRBJ2-7; D is perhaps TRBD2 (5 bases). The CDR3 spans 12 residues. V was shortened by 4 bases and J by 6 bases, with 10 bases between the two germline ends. CDR1 is KGHSY and CDR2 is FQNENV in the germline V gene. This CDR3 is CASSPAGGEQYF. As DNA, the CDR3 is TGTGCCAGCAGCCCCGCGGGTGGCGAGCAGTACTTC. Supplemented by reference TRBV16 and TRBJ2-7, the full variable domain reads GEEVAQTPKHLVRGEGQKAKLYCAPIKGHSYVFWYQQVLKNEFKFLISFQNENVFDETGMPKERFSAKCLPNSPCSLEIQATKLEDSAVYFCASSPAGGEQYFGPGTRLTVT.

About this clone itself: Other DNA variants within this sample encode the same CDR3. This rearrangement joins TRBV21-1 to TRBJ2-1; TRBD2, as called in the table, went unchecked against the DNA. TRBV21-1 is termed a pseudogene. This CDR3 contains 14 residues. CDR3 sequence reads: CASSKAPGPGEQFF. The CDR3 nucleotides are TGTGCCAGCAGCAAAGCACCCGGGCCGGGGGAGCAGTTCTTC.

This CDR3 reads CASSPGDRKGSYEQYF. The CDR3 DNA follows: TGTGCCAGCAGTCCTGGGGACAGGAAGGGTTCCTACGAGCAGTACTTC. The chain couples TRBV28 to TRBJ2-7, with TRBD1 identical over 8 bases. The length of the CDR3 is 16 residues. With V trimmed by 5 bases and J by 1 base, 10 bases remained unmatched. Germline CDR1 MDHEN, CDR2 SYDVKM.

The rearrangement links TRBV10-1 to TRBJ2-7; 8 positions agree with TRBD1. The CDR3 extends over 13 amino acids. After removal of 6 bases from V and 3 bases from J, the junction contained 4 bases not matched to a gene. The germline gives CDR1 WNHNN, CDR2 SYGVQD (reference sequence). For the CDR3, the DNA is TGCGCCAGCAGCCCCGACAGGGGCTACGAGCAGTACTTC. Its protein product is CASSPDRGYEQYF.

The chain couples TRBV5-4 to TRBJ1-1; D ambiguous. The germline V gene has CDR1 SGHNT and CDR2 YYREEE (reference sequence). V was trimmed by 4 bases and J by 3 bases, leaving 13 bases between them. CDR3 length: 14 residues. The CDR3 spells CASSRSLADTEAFF. CDR3 DNA: TGTGCCAGCAGCCGTTCCCTAGCGGACACTGAAGCTTTCTTT.

The chain employs TRBV9 and TRBJ1-1; D call uncertain. The CDR3 is made up of 13 amino acids. The V end lost 5 bases, the J end lost 2 bases, and 10 bases lay between the germline ends. Germline lookup yields CDR1 SGDLS and CDR2 YYNGEE. CDR3 bases: TGTGCCAGCAGGGGCCCAGAAAACACTGAAGCTTTCTTT. Residues: CASRGPENTEAFF.

This chain joins TRBV10-3 and TRBJ2-2; D is unclear. Per germline, CDR1 ENHRY and CDR2 SYGVKD. Trimming stripped 6 bases from V and 5 bases from J, with 19 bases between. This CDR3 comprises 16 residues. In DNA form, the CDR3 reads TGTGCCATCAGCGCCGGTTTAAGTGGGCAAACCGGGGAGCTGTTTTTT. Protein product: CAISAGLSGQTGELFF.

V is TRBV3-1 (or the pseudogene TRBV3-2) and J is TRBJ2-6, with TRBD1 matching over 9 bases. This CDR3 region has 18 residues. Per germline, CDR1 LGHDT and CDR2 YNNKEL (reference sequence). With V trimmed by 3 bases and J by 2 bases, 8 bases remained unmatched. The CDR3 DNA is TGTGCCAGCAGCCAGTACCGGGACAGGGTTCCTGGGGCCAACGTCCTGACTTTC. Its translation: CASSQYRDRVPGANVLTF.